The present TCR beta chain was sequenced within a study of shared clonotypes between healthy human individuals. Looking at the study overall: CD4 naive and memory got three plates each, CD8 naive two, CD8 memory one.

The study's findings and limits: Between several donors, naive CD4 clonotypes were shared at a level of approximately 5%.

Naive CD8 isolation took CD45RO-negative cells positively selected for CCR7 and excluded terminally differentiated effector memory CD45RA+ cells. TCRdb's copy holds only in-frame clones and misses some; the assay was immunoSEQ multiplex PCR. The data show about 2 million clones, with about 95% seen just once and about 1.1% held by the top ten. Remarks on this clone: Its antigen is undetermined. The sample has other DNA sequences that encode this CDR3 too.

The source material was naive CD8+ T cells sorted from blood. The receptor was isolated from a man between 18 and 29 years old in good health.

The chain's CDR3 is CASSVGGQGYEQYF. The CDR3 nucleotides are TGTGCCAGCAGCGTAGGTGGACAGGGCTACGAGCAGTACTTC. The V and J genes are TRBV9 and TRBJ2-7, with 8 positions matching TRBD1. The J segment lost 3 bases and the V segment lost 0 bases, leaving 2 bases of the junction unmatched. This CDR3 is built from 14 residues. The germline gives CDR1 SGDLS, CDR2 YYNGEE.